Sequencing of this T cell receptor beta chain was carried out in a study of cytomegalovirus exposure and HLA in healthy donors. Regarding the study as a whole: TCR beta V segments were, for the most part, productive about 87% or about 30% of the time in an earlier analysis. A missense DCLRE1C variant was associated with V- and J-gene trimming of TCR beta chains in a later analysis, and an independent cohort replicated the association.

Trimming took off 8 bases at V and 5 bases at J, with 24 bases between the two ends. Germline CDR1 reads MNHEY; CDR2 reads SVGAGI. The CDR3 runs to 16 residues. The study ran its PCR with 60 Vbeta and 13 Jbeta primers. Generated by immunoSEQ multiplex PCR, the TCRdb table keeps only in-frame clones and is missing some. The repertoire includes roughly 180,000 clones, around 80% of them detected once, and approximately 2.3% sits in the top ten. About this clone itself: Its cognate antigen is unknown.

The receptor's source is a female donor in good health and CMV-seronegative. Sequencing used PBMCs. This chain joins TRBV6-5 and TRBJ1-2; the D gene is possibly TRBD1 (5 bases). CDR3 nucleotide sequence: TGTGCCAGCGGATACTCGCGGGGGGGGTTGGTTTATGGCTACACCTTC. Translated, it gives CASGYSRGGLVYGYTF.